The present T cell receptor beta chain was sequenced within a study of early T cells in non-severe SARS-CoV-2 infection. This CDR3 spans 14 amino acids. V lost 0 bases, J lost 10 bases, and 8 bases stayed unmatched. Germline-derived CDR1 and CDR2 are MNHNS and SASEGT. Attachment of unique molecular identifiers to individual cDNA molecules was performed. MiXCR was run by TCRdb on the 5' RACE reads, yielding one entry per CDR3 protein. Of some 59,000 distinct CDR3 sequences detected, 7% to 10% appear once; the ten largest clones hold about 20%. The chain combines TRBV6-1 with TRBJ1-2; the match to TRBD1 covers 7 bases. The specimen was whole blood. The sequence derives from an adult who was a healthcare worker with PCR-confirmed SARS-CoV-2 infection or an uninfected control (not recorded which). CDR3 DNA sequence: TGTGCCAGCAGTGAAGCGTCGACAGGGAAGGACTACACCTTC. Amino acid sequence: CASSEASTGKDYTF.